The 21 T cell receptor beta chains below come from one sample, sequenced in a study of Ad26.COV2.S vaccination and SARS-CoV-2 variants. Libraries were prepared by immunoSEQ multiplex PCR; TCRdb keeps only in-frame clonotypes and omits some of them. The top ten clones hold 2.5% of a sample with 430,000 or so clones, roughly 87% of them seen once. Regarding treatment: around 19 received Ad26.COV2.S at low or high dose, single or two shots; 5 received placebo; per-sample allocation not given. Material that was analyzed had been drawn on day 63 after the first vaccine or placebo injection. The specimen comprised peripheral blood, sampled in a trial of Ad26.COV2.S vaccine versus placebo. These receptors were taken from a person aged 18-65 years who received the Ad26.COV2.S COVID-19 vaccine or a placebo.

This clone occurred a few times. The rearrangement uses TRBV6-5 and TRBJ1-6; D ambiguous. CDR1 MNHEY and CDR2 SVGAGI come from the germline V gene. The CDR3 extends over 14 amino acids. V was clipped by 7 bases and J by 0 bases, with 7 bases between them. CDR3 protein: CASIGSSYNSPLHF. CDR3 nucleotide sequence: TGTGCCAGCATCGGCAGCTCCTATAATTCACCCCTCCACTTT.

The chain has TRBV19 and TRBJ2-1, with D tentatively TRBD1 or TRBD2 (5 bases each). The CDR3 is 15 residues long. The ends were cut back, 5 bases at V and 0 bases at J, with 11 bases in the middle. Germline lookup yields CDR1 LNHDA and CDR2 SQIVND (reference sequence). CDR3 residues: CASSLGVSSYNEQFF. The CDR3 DNA follows: TGTGCCAGTAGTTTGGGGGTTAGCTCCTACAATGAGCAGTTCTTC.

This clone was recorded only once. The rearrangement links TRBV7-2 to TRBJ2-2, with 8 positions matching TRBD1. CDR1 and CDR2 (germline): SGHTA, FQGNSA. The trim removed 5 bases at V and 3 bases at J, leaving 8 bases unmatched. The CDR3 has 16 residues. CDR3 nucleotides: TGTGCCAGCAGCCCCGGGGCAGGGGGCTACACCGGGGAGCTGTTTTTT. Residues: CASSPGAGGYTGELFF.

This chain links TRBV4-3 with TRBJ1-4, with D perhaps matching TRBD1 (5 bases). V lost 2 bases, J lost 10 bases, and 17 bases lay in between. In germline, CDR1 is LGHNA, CDR2 YSLEER. This CDR3 spans 15 amino acids. CDR3 loop: CASSQWGGSTGKLFF. The CDR3 bases are TGCGCCAGCAGCCAATGGGGGGGATCGACCGGAAAACTGTTTTTT.

This rearrangement joins TRBV7-9 to TRBJ1-2; TRBD1 matches 11 bases. The CDR3 consists of 18 residues. After removal of 1 base from V and 8 bases from J, the junction contained 15 bases not matched to a gene. Germline CDR1 SEHNR, CDR2 FQNEAQ (reference sequence). CDR3 sequence: CASSLGRFLGQGVEGYTF. CDR3 in DNA: TGTGCCAGCAGCTTAGGACGCTTTTTGGGACAGGGGGTCGAGGGCTACACCTTC. The variable domain in full, with the rest retrieved from reference TRBV7-9 and TRBJ1-2, is DTGVSQNPRHKITKRGQNVTFRCDPISEHNRLYWYRQTLGQGPEFLTYFQNEAQLEKSRLLSDRFSAERPKGSFSTLEIQRTEQGDSAMYLCASSLGRFLGQGVEGYTFGSGTRLTVV.

This rearrangement joins TRBV20-1 to TRBJ1-5; D is undetermined. The CDR3 runs to 14 residues. CDR1 is DFQATT, CDR2 SNEGSKA, per germline (reference sequence). V shed 3 bases and J shed 7 bases, with 16 bases lying between them. The CDR3 DNA is TGCAGTGCTAGTCGAGGGCAAGTTAGACAGCCCCAGCATTTT. Translated, it gives CSASRGQVRQPQHF.

CDR3 region: CASSSGRLGDTQYF. The CDR3 DNA reads as TGTGCCAGCAGCTCAGGACGGCTCGGTGATACGCAGTATTTT. The chain has TRBV5-8 and TRBJ2-3; D gene uncertain. This CDR3 has 14 amino acids. V lost 3 bases and J 6 bases, leaving 14 bases between the germline ends. CDR1 SGHTS and CDR2 YDEGEE come from the germline V gene.

The chain uses TRBV7-2 and TRBJ2-5; D unclear. Germline CDR1 SGHTA, CDR2 FQGNSA. With 5 bases removed from V and 0 bases from J, the gap between germline ends came to 4 bases. CDR3 length: 12 amino acids. CDR3 bases: TGTGCCAGCAGCCCCTACCAAGAGACCCAGTACTTC. Translation: CASSPYQETQYF.

The chain has TRBV19 and TRBJ2-1; 10 nucleotides agree with TRBD2. This CDR3 has 15 residues. Germline CDR1 is LNHDA and CDR2 is SQIVND (reference sequence). J was trimmed by 8 bases and V by 6 bases; bases with no gene match: 10. The CDR3 DNA reads TGTGCCAGTAGAGCAGCGGGGGGGCCTTTTGATGAGCAGTTCTTC. Its protein is CASRAAGGPFDEQFF.

This clone was seen only a few times. The chain joins TRBV6-2 or TRBV6-3 to TRBJ1-1, with unresolved D. Germline V CDR1 and CDR2: MNHEY, SVGEGT. Deletions cut 0 bases from V and 4 bases from J, with 9 bases between. This CDR3 spans 14 amino acids. The CDR3 coding sequence is TGTGCCAGCAGTTACTCGTCAGAAAGCACTGAAGCTTTCTTT. Translating gives CASSYSSESTEAFF.

This clone was seen only once. Likely a read error: the CDR3 ends without its conserved phenylalanine or tryptophan. The DNA is left out, because the CDR3 cannot be placed on it with certainty; the CDR3 is given as TCRdb lists it. V usage is TRBV15 and J usage is TRBJ1-2; the table's D gene call, TRBD1, was not cross checked with the DNA. The CDR3 comprises 10 residues, both ends counted. CDR1 and CDR2 from the germline V gene are LNHNV and YYDKDF (reference sequence). This chain's CDR3 is CATSRQGASS.

This clone was seen just once. DNA for the CDR3: TGTGCCAGTAGTACCGGGACACTCCGTTCTACCTATGGCTACACCTTC. Its translation: CASSTGTLRSTYGYTF. This chain joins TRBV19 and TRBJ1-2; weak D call: TRBD1 (6 bases). V shed 4 bases and J shed 4 bases, with 19 bases lying between them. Germline-derived CDR1 and CDR2 are LNHDA and SQIVND (reference sequence). The CDR3 totals 16 residues.

The chain couples TRBV7-2 to TRBJ2-5; D assignment may be TRBD1 or TRBD2 (5 bases each). V was pared by 4 bases and J by 5 bases, with 17 bases between. Germline-derived CDR1 and CDR2 are SGHTA and FQGNSA. The CDR3 is 15 amino acids. DNA for the CDR3: TGTGCCAGCAGCTCCCAGACTGGGGGTTGGGAGACCCAGTACTTC. Protein sequence: CASSSQTGGWETQYF.

The chain carries TRBV5-1 and TRBJ1-6; D unresolved. V dropped 0 bases and J dropped 7 bases, with 11 bases sitting between them. There are 15 residues in the CDR3. The germline V gene has CDR1 SGHRS and CDR2 YFSETQ. The CDR3 loop is CASSLEDRGNSPLHF. The CDR3 bases are TGCGCCAGCAGCTTGGAGGATCGGGGAAATTCACCCCTCCACTTT.

V and J are TRBV11-2 and TRBJ2-7, with 11 bases that match TRBD2. Germline-derived CDR1 and CDR2 are SGHAT and FQNNGV. CDR3 length: 14 residues. Losses at the gene ends were 3 bases for V and 6 bases for J; bases not matched to a gene: 4. The chain's CDR3 is CASSFSGGGTEQYF. The CDR3 DNA follows: TGTGCCAGCAGCTTTAGCGGGGGGGGGACCGAGCAGTACTTC.

This chain's CDR3 is CSASQGAGNTIYF. CDR3 bases: TGCAGTGCTAGTCAAGGAGCTGGAAACACCATATATTTT. This chain connects TRBV20-1 to TRBJ1-3; D gene ambiguous. Trimming cost V 3 bases and J 2 bases, with 8 bases left between them. The CDR3 contains 13 residues. Germline V lookup: CDR1 DFQATT, CDR2 SNEGSKA (reference sequence).

The chain couples TRBV9 to TRBJ1-3, with TRBD1 identical over 8 bases. Losses at the gene ends were 0 bases for V and 6 bases for J; bases not matched to a gene: 2. This CDR3 contains 14 residues. The germline V gene has CDR1 SGDLS and CDR2 YYNGEE. This CDR3 is CASSVEGQANTIYF. The CDR3 DNA reads TGTGCCAGCAGCGTAGAGGGACAGGCAAACACCATATATTTT.

This chain joins TRBV6-1 and TRBJ1-2, with 7 bases lining up with TRBD1. The CDR3 has 14 amino acids. Trimming at V came to 2 bases and at J to 6 bases, leaving 6 bases not matched to a gene. CDR1 MNHNS and CDR2 SASEGT come from the germline V gene. CDR3 sequence reads: CASSEWKGQDGYTF. DNA for the CDR3: TGTGCCAGCAGTGAATGGAAAGGACAGGATGGCTACACCTTC.

The chain couples TRBV20-1 to TRBJ2-1; D may be TRBD2 (5 bases). Germline CDR1 reads DFQATT; CDR2 reads SNEGSKA (reference sequence). V lost 3 bases to trimming and J lost 3 bases, with 6 bases between them. This CDR3 comprises 12 residues. The CDR3 sequence is CSASAGYNEQFF. The CDR3, as DNA: TGCAGTGCTAGTGCGGGCTACAATGAGCAGTTCTTC.

The chain combines TRBV28 with TRBJ1-1, with D uncertain. Germline CDR1 reads MDHEN; CDR2 reads SYDVKM. The V end lost 5 bases, the J end lost 5 bases, and 6 bases lay between the germline ends. There are 11 residues in the CDR3. The CDR3 DNA is TGTGCCAGCAGTGAAGGGACTGAAGCTTTCTTT. Translating it yields CASSEGTEAFF.

The rearrangement joins TRBV30 to TRBJ2-2, with D perhaps TRBD2 (5 bases). The V gene's germline CDR1 is GTSNPN and CDR2 SVGIG (reference sequence). The length of the CDR3 is 12 residues. V was shortened by 8 bases and J by 8 bases, with 15 bases between the two germline ends. This chain's CDR3 is CAGDEGPGELFF. The CDR3 nucleotides read TGTGCCGGAGATGAGGGCCCTGGGGAGCTGTTTTTT. Full variable domain (missing parts from reference TRBV30 and TRBJ2-2): SQTIHQWPATLVQPVGSPLSLECTVEGTSNPNLYWYRQAAGRGLQLLFYSVGIGQISSEVPQNLSASRPQDRQFILSSKKLLLSDSGFYLCAGDEGPGELFFGEGSRLTVL.